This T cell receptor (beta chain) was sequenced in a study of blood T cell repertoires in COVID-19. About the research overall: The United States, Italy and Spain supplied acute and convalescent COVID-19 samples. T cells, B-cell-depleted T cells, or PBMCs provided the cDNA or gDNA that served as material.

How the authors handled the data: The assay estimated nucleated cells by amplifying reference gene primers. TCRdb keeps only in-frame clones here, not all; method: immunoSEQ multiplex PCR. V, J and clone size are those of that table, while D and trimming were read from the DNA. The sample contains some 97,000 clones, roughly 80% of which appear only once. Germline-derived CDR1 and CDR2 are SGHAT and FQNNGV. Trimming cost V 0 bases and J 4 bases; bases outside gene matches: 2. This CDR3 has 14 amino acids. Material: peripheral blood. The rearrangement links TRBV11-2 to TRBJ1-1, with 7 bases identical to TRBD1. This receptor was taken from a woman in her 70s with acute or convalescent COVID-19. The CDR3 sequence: CASSLEGGLTEAFF. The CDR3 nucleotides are TGTGCCAGCAGCTTAGAAGGGGGCCTCACTGAAGCTTTCTTT.